These T cell receptor beta chains were read from a single sample in a study of CD8+CD57+ T cells in acquired aplastic anemia. TCRdb redid the calling of the reads with MiXCR, one entry per CDR3 protein. Of approximately 190,000 distinct CDR3 sequences listed, approximately 48% are singletons. The specimen was sorted CD4+, CD8+, or CD8+CD57+ T cells (not recorded which) from PBMCs. The receptors originated from a human donor with aplastic anemia. Both conserved end residues are part of each CDR3. The D gene is left open where the match is weak. A clone size is listed for some rows: how often the clone was seen (once, few, many), or a class if it is expanded.

. TRBJ1-5 TRBV7-2 . CASSEFTDQPQHF TGTGCCAGCAGCGAATTCACGGATCAGCCCCAGCATTTT
. TRBJ2-2 TRBV7-6 . CASSWPGGELFF TGTGCCAGCTCTTGGCCGGGCGGGGAGCTGTTTTTT
. TRBJ1-2 TRBV5-6 many CASSLPQGSYTF TGTGCCAGCAGCTTACCACAGGGCAGCTACACCTTC
. TRBJ1-3 TRBV5-1 . CASNLAAVSGNTIYF TGCGCCAGCAACTTGGCCGCGGTGAGCGGAAACACCATATATTTT
. TRBJ2-3 TRBV7-9 . CASSFGVDTQYF TGTGCCAGCAGTTTTGGGGTAGATACGCAGTATTTT
TRBD2 TRBJ2-5 TRBV6-1 few CASTSGTVPGTQYF TGTGCCAGCACCAGCGGGACCGTACCGGGGACCCAGTACTTC
. TRBJ1-2 TRBV11-3 few CASSLEGTSFGGYTF TGTGCCAGCAGCTTAGAGGGGACGTCATTTGGGGGCTACACCTTC
TRBD2 TRBJ2-7 TRBV12-3/TRBV12-4 many CASSFSGRVGEQYF TGTGCCAGCAGTTTTAGCGGGAGAGTGGGTGAGCAGTACTTC
. TRBJ1-6 TRBV7-2 . CASSTEGETSPLHF TGTGCCAGCAGCACCGAGGGGGAAACTTCACCCCTCCACTTT
. TRBJ1-6 TRBV6-1 . CASTAAGAPHSPLHF TGTGCCAGCACAGCGGCAGGGGCCCCGCATTCACCCCTCCACTTT
TRBD1 TRBJ2-5 TRBV14 . CASSQVGQGVRETQYF TGTGCCAGCAGCCAGGTTGGACAGGGTGTCAGGGAGACCCAGTACTTC
. TRBJ2-6 TRBV6-5 many CASSYVGAGANVLTF TGTGCCAGCAGTTACGTCGGGGCTGGGGCCAACGTCCTGACTTTC
. TRBJ1-5 TRBV2 many CASSEGRPNQPQHF TGTGCCAGCAGTGAAGGCCGCCCCAATCAGCCCCAGCATTTT
TRBD1 TRBJ1-1 TRBV9 many CASSKATGEDTEAFF TGTGCCAGCAGCAAAGCGACAGGGGAGGACACTGAAGCTTTCTTT
. TRBJ2-7 TRBV25-1 . CASSPPFQQPGEQYF TGTGCCAGCTCACCACCGTTCCAGCAGCCGGGCGAGCAGTACTTC
TRBD1 TRBJ2-7 TRBV19 . CASSTGTGGYEQYF TGTGCCAGTAGTACGGGGACAGGGGGATACGAGCAGTACTTC
TRBD2 TRBJ2-2 TRBV10-1 many CASSESFRREDTGELFF TGCGCCAGCAGTGAGTCGTTCCGGCGGGAGGACACCGGGGAGCTGTTTTTT
. TRBJ1-3 TRBV10-3 . CAISESVGGTGNTIYF TGTGCCATCAGTGAGTCCGTGGGAGGGACTGGAAACACCATATATTTT
TRBD1 TRBJ1-1 TRBV7-6 many CASSGGQGSTEAFF TGTGCCAGCAGCGGCGGACAGGGTAGTACTGAAGCTTTCTTT
. TRBJ1-1 TRBV20-1 . CSAKSGRDPGEAFF TGCAGTGCTAAGTCGGGCAGGGACCCCGGTGAAGCTTTCTTT
. TRBJ1-1 TRBV6-2/TRBV6-3 many CASLYETASTEAFF TGTGCCAGCCTTTACGAGACGGCCAGCACTGAAGCTTTCTTT
. TRBJ2-1 TRBV7-6 few CASTVDEQFF TGTGCCAGCACGGTCGATGAGCAGTTCTTC
TRBD2 TRBJ2-5 TRBV11-2 few CASRGTSGAKAGFETQYF TGTGCCAGCAGGGGGACTAGCGGGGCCAAGGCCGGTTTCGAGACCCAGTACTTC
. TRBJ1-5 TRBV11-1 . CASSLSQGGNQPQHF TGTGCCAGCAGCTTAAGTCAAGGGGGCAATCAGCCCCAGCATTTT
. TRBJ2-1 TRBV24-1 . CATSDPSGRLNEQFF TGTGCCACCAGTGACCCTTCCGGGAGACTCAATGAGCAGTTCTTC
. TRBJ2-5 TRBV7-2 many CASSYNPGHLTPQETQYF TGTGCCAGCAGTTACAATCCGGGACACTTAACCCCTCAAGAGACCCAGTACTTC